These T cell receptor beta chains were read from a single sample in a study of blood T cell repertoires in COVID-19. This table comes from immunoSEQ multiplex PCR, and its TCRdb copy is limited to in-frame clones, with some not included. This sample has approximately 250,000 clones, with around nine tenths found just once. Sequenced sample: peripheral blood. The receptors derive from a man aged 35 to 55 with active or convalescent COVID-19. Both conserved end residues are part of each CDR3. A D gene is named only where the DNA matches it firmly. Clone size is not always given. Where it is, it says once, few, many or a class for expanded clones.

NA	TRBV27	13	NA	TRBJ2-5	CASSLARLETQYF	TGTGCCAGCAGTTTAGCCAGGTTGGAGACCCAGTACTTC
NA	TRBV5-4	14	NA	TRBJ1-4	CASSLSQSNEKLFF	TGTGCCAGCAGCTTGTCACAGTCTAATGAAAAACTGTTTTTT
NA	TRBV25-1	16	NA	TRBJ1-1	CASSEAGIMINTEAFF	TGTGCCAGCAGTGAAGCAGGAATAATGATCAACACTGAAGCTTTCTTT
TRBD2	TRBV7-9	17	few	TRBJ2-3	CASSLKGPSGFSDTQYF	TGTGCCAGCAGCTTGAAAGGTCCTAGCGGGTTTTCAGATACGCAGTATTTT
NA	TRBV6-1	14	NA	TRBJ2-2	CASSEQTGTGELFF	TGTGCCAGCAGTGAGCAGACTGGTACCGGGGAGCTGTTTTTT
TRBD1	TRBV24-1	15	NA	TRBJ1-4	CATSDGTGVNEKLFF	TGTGCCACCAGTGACGGGACAGGGGTTAATGAAAAACTGTTTTTT
NA	TRBV5-5	14	NA	TRBJ1-2	CASSRGDANYGYTF	TGTGCCAGCAGCCGTGGAGACGCTAACTATGGCTACACCTTC
TRBD1	TRBV4-1	17	NA	TRBJ2-7	CASSQGTGTAITYEQYF	TGCGCCAGCAGCCAAGGAACCGGGACAGCTATAACCTACGAGCAGTACTTC
NA	TRBV10-1	15	NA	TRBJ2-3	CASSESAASTDTQYF	TGCGCCAGCAGTGAGTCGGCGGCGAGCACAGATACGCAGTATTTT
TRBD2	TRBV9	15	NA	TRBJ2-3	CASSVASGSTDTQYF	TGTGCCAGCAGCGTAGCTAGCGGGAGCACAGATACGCAGTATTTT
NA	TRBV27	14	NA	TRBJ2-7	CASNALGGSYEQYF	TGTGCCAGCAACGCCCTCGGGGGCTCCTACGAGCAGTACTTC
TRBD1	TRBV9	14	NA	TRBJ1-1	CASSAQTGDTEAFF	TGTGCCAGCAGCGCGCAGACAGGGGACACTGAAGCTTTCTTT
TRBD2	TRBV5-5	16	NA	TRBJ2-1	CASSILAGGLYNEQFF	TGTGCCAGCAGCATATTAGCGGGGGGGCTCTACAATGAGCAGTTCTTC
TRBD2	TRBV7-9	16	NA	TRBJ2-3	CASSLALAGGGDTQYF	TGTGCCAGCAGCTTAGCCTTAGCGGGAGGAGGAGATACGCAGTATTTT
TRBD1	TRBV15	16	NA	TRBJ2-6	CATSRTRGPGANVLTF	TGTGCCACCAGCAGAACCAGGGGGCCCGGGGCCAACGTCCTGACTTTC
TRBD1	TRBV11-2	14	NA	TRBJ1-6	CASSLRTGDSPLHF	TGTGCCAGCAGCTTACGGACAGGGGACTCACCCCTCCACTTT
NA	TRBV7-3	15	NA	TRBJ1-1	CASSFAGGPNTEAFF	TGTGCCAGCAGCTTCGCCGGGGGGCCGAACACTGAAGCTTTCTTT
NA	TRBV6-5	15	NA	TRBJ2-7	CASSLANPPLYEQYF	TGTGCCAGCAGTTTAGCCAACCCACCTCTCTACGAGCAGTACTTC
TRBD2	TRBV4-2	15	NA	TRBJ2-2	CASSHGPGGSGELFF	TGTGCCAGCAGCCATGGCCCCGGGGGGTCCGGGGAGCTGTTTTTT
TRBD2	TRBV2	17	few	TRBJ2-7	CASSVAGTRFGSYEQYF	TGTGCCAGCAGTGTCGCCGGGACTAGATTTGGGTCCTACGAGCAGTACTTC
NA	TRBV24-1	15	NA	TRBJ1-1	CATRPSDRLNTEAFF	TGTGCCACCAGACCCTCGGACAGACTGAACACTGAAGCTTTCTTT
NA	TRBV28	17	NA	TRBJ1-2	CASSPAGFGAPFYGYTF	TGTGCCAGCAGTCCCGCGGGTTTCGGAGCGCCGTTCTATGGCTACACCTTC
TRBD1	TRBV10-2	12	NA	TRBJ2-7	CASEGQGYEQYF	TGCGCCAGCGAGGGACAGGGTTACGAGCAGTACTTC
TRBD2	TRBV30	15	NA	TRBJ2-2	CACRRLAADTGELFF	TGTGCCTGTCGGAGACTAGCGGCGGACACCGGGGAGCTGTTTTTT
NA	TRBV5-1	16	NA	TRBJ2-2	CASSSQSGTNTGELFF	TGCGCCAGCAGCTCCCAGTCAGGGACGAACACCGGGGAGCTGTTTTTT
NA	TRBV5-8	13	NA	TRBJ1-5	CASRGTSGQPQHF	TGTGCCAGCAGGGGGACTTCTGGTCAGCCCCAGCATTTT
NA	TRBV27	13	NA	TRBJ2-7	CATVGQLPYEQYF	TGTGCCACCGTCGGACAGCTTCCCTACGAGCAGTACTTC
NA	TRBV18	16	NA	TRBJ2-2	CASSPPWTINTGELFF	TGTGCCAGCTCACCTCCCTGGACTATAAACACCGGGGAGCTGTTTTTT
NA	TRBV11-3	14	NA	TRBJ2-5	CASSLVPSPETQYF	TGTGCCAGCAGCTTAGTTCCTAGCCCAGAGACCCAGTACTTC
TRBD2	TRBV6-5	15	NA	TRBJ2-7	CASSPRGGGDYEQYF	TGTGCCAGCAGCCCCAGGGGCGGGGGGGACTACGAGCAGTACTTC
TRBD1	TRBV24-1	19	many	TRBJ2-3	CATSDSLNPVRGQTDTQYF	TGTGCCACCAGTGATTCCCTCAATCCCGTCAGGGGGCAGACAGATACGCAGTATTTT
NA	TRBV5-4	13	NA	TRBJ2-1	CASSPQGLDEQFF	TGTGCCAGCAGCCCACAGGGTCTTGATGAGCAGTTCTTC
TRBD1	TRBV6-5	13	NA	TRBJ1-4	CASSGQGREKLFF	TGTGCCAGCAGCGGACAGGGGAGGGAAAAACTGTTTTTT
NA	TRBV9	14	NA	TRBJ1-3	CASSSGGSGNTIYF	TGTGCCAGCAGCTCGGGAGGTTCTGGAAACACCATATATTTT
NA	TRBV5-1	16	few	TRBJ2-2	CASSFDRPSNTGELFF	TGCGCCAGCAGCTTCGACAGGCCTTCGAACACCGGGGAGCTGTTTTTT
TRBD1	TRBV5-4	14	NA	TRBJ1-1	CASSLGTGATEAFF	TGTGCCAGCAGCTTGGGGACAGGGGCCACTGAAGCTTTCTTT
NA	TRBV28	16	NA	TRBJ1-5	CASSLLRGGRDQPQHF	TGTGCCAGCAGTTTACTACGTGGGGGCAGGGATCAGCCCCAGCATTTT
NA	TRBV11-2	14	NA	TRBJ2-2	CASSFGQNTGELFF	TGTGCCAGCAGCTTTGGACAAAACACCGGGGAGCTGTTTTTT
NA	TRBV20-1	11	once	TRBJ1-2	CSAQTGYGYTF	TGCAGTGCCCAGACAGGCTATGGCTACACCTTC
TRBD1	TRBV7-9	13	NA	TRBJ1-2	CASSSQGRSGYTF	TGTGCCAGCAGCTCACAGGGGCGAAGTGGCTACACCTTC
TRBD1	TRBV6-5	13	NA	TRBJ2-1	CASSYGTDNEQFF	TGTGCCAGCAGTTACGGGACAGACAATGAGCAGTTCTTC
NA	TRBV28	16	NA	TRBJ1-6	CASSLNGLGGGSPLHF	TGTGCCAGCAGTCTCAACGGACTGGGGGGGGGTTCACCCCTCCACTTT
NA	TRBV4-2	13	once	TRBJ2-2	CASSPQGFRELFF	TGTGCCAGCAGCCCCCAGGGTTTCCGGGAGCTGTTTTTT
NA	TRBV19	17	NA	TRBJ1-2	CASSIPGTREPNYGYTF	TGTGCCAGTAGTATCCCTGGGACTAGGGAACCTAACTATGGCTACACCTTC
TRBD1	TRBV24-1	17	NA	TRBJ2-2	CATSDLPGTATTGELFF	TGTGCCACCAGTGATTTGCCCGGGACAGCAACCACCGGGGAGCTGTTTTTT
NA	TRBV7-8	15	NA	TRBJ2-2	CASSSKDSYTGELFF	TGTGCCAGCAGCTCCAAGGACAGTTACACCGGGGAGCTGTTTTTT
NA	TRBV28	13	once	TRBJ2-2	CVVPGSWTGELFF	TGTGTCGTTCCGGGGAGTTGGACCGGGGAGCTGTTTTTT
NA	TRBV10-1	16	NA	TRBJ2-1	CASSESTGSSYNEQFF	TGCGCCAGCAGTGAGTCGACGGGAAGCTCCTACAATGAGCAGTTCTTC